Described below is a single T cell receptor (beta chain) sequence and its context. This sample was included in a study of cytomegalovirus exposure and HLA in healthy donors. Primers for the PCR totalled 60 Vbeta and 13 Jbeta. Some clones are missing from TCRdb's copy, which holds only in-frame ones; the method was immunoSEQ multiplex PCR. The sample carries 150,000 to 200,000 clones, 84% recorded once. The CDR3 runs 16 residues. V shed 1 base and J 8 bases; nucleotides not matched to a gene: 13. CDR1 and CDR2 (germline): LNHDA, SQIVND (reference sequence). Material: PBMCs. The chain recombines TRBV19 with TRBJ2-5, with 7 bases identical to TRBD1. The clonotype was recovered from a man in his late teens or twenties in good health and CMV-seronegative. The DNA for the CDR3 is TGTGCCAGTAGTATAGTACTAGGCCAGGGGGTCCGAACCCAGTACTTC. It encodes CASSIVLGQGVRTQYF.